In this sample, the clone carrying this TCR beta chain turned up many times. Antigen specificity is unknown. CDR3-region Arm-PCR and iRepertoire HTBI primers produced the TCR beta libraries. TCRdb reanalysed the multiplex PCR reads using MiXCR and keeps one entry per CDR3 protein. The repertoire has some 330,000 distinct CDR3 sequences, approximately 23% of them found once; the top ten carry about 27%. The V end lost 5 bases, the J end lost 0 bases, and 20 bases lay between the germline ends. Germline-derived CDR1 and CDR2 are SGHAT and FQNNGV. The CDR3 totals 17 residues. Time point described: persistent/refractory GD, antithyroid drugs over 5 years with positive TRAb. There was RNA extracted from PBMCs, and the TCR library was made from it. These data originate in a study of regulatory T cells in long-lasting Graves disease. General study points: Persistent cases favored TRBV28, TRBJ1-2 and TRBJ2-5.

This clonotype was sampled from a woman aged 40 to 50 with Graves disease. J is TRBJ2-7 and V is TRBV11-2, with a weak D call TRBD1 (6 bases). This specimen consisted of peripheral blood mononuclear cells (PBMCs), obtained when the disease was refractory, from a patient treated with antithyroid drugs. CDR3 sequence (DNA): TGTGCCAGCAGCACCCCGAGAGGGCAGGGGAGCTCCTACGAGCAGTACTTC. It is translated as CASSTPRGQGSSYEQYF.